This entry concerns a single TCR beta chain. The sample originates from a study of T cell changes during pregnancy in multiple sclerosis. CDR1 is SQVTM and CDR2 is ANQGSEA in the germline V gene. V shed 8 bases and J shed 6 bases, with 17 bases lying between them. The CDR3 contains 13 residues. Sequencing was performed with immunoSEQ multiplex PCR; in TCRdb, only in-frame clones are kept and a portion is missing. The sample has about 30,000 clones, roughly nine tenths seen once. The TCR comes from a female donor in good health, enrolled as a control in a pregnancy study. This chain joins TRBV29-1 and TRBJ2-1; D may be TRBD1 (5 bases). The material sequenced was peripheral blood, taken in the first trimester of pregnancy. CDR3 bases: TGCAGCCAGGGCCTAGGTTGGGGCAATGAGCAGTTCTTC. Its protein product is CSQGLGWGNEQFF.